The clone carrying this TCR beta chain was seen more than once but under ten times. The antigen is undetermined. Losses at the gene ends were 6 bases for V and 7 bases for J; bases not matched to a gene: 9. The CDR3 covers 14 residues. This specimen belongs to a study of response to subunit inactivated influenza vaccine. In TCRdb, the RT-PCR reads were re-called with MiXCR into one record per CDR3 protein. The profile covers about half a million distinct CDR3 sequences, with less than 8% appearing a single time and 13% taken by the ten largest. Study findings and constraints: There was a suggestion from the authors that each seasonal influenza vaccination recruits few new T cells.

This chain connects TRBV12-3 or TRBV12-4 to TRBJ1-2, with 9 bases lining up with TRBD1. The TCR sequence derives from a man aged 45 to 70 who received an inactivated influenza vaccine. Source: PBMCs from blood, taken around 25 months after vaccination. The CDR3: CASSHVGTGIGYTF. The CDR3 nucleotides read TGTGCCAGCAGCCACGTCGGGACAGGGATTGGCTACACCTTC.